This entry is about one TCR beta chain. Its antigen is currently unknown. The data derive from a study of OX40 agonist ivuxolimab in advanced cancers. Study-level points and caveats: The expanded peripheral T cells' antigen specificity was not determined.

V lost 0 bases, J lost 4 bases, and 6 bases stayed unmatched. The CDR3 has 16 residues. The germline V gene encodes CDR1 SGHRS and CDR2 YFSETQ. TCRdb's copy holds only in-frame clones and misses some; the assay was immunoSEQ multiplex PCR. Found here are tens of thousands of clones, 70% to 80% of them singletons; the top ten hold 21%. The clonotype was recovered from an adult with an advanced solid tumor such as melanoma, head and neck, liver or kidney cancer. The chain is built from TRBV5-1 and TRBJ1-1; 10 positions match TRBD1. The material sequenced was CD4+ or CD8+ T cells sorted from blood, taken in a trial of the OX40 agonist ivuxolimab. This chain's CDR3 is CASSLGGQGTFTEAFF. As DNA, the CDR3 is TGCGCCAGCAGCTTGGGGGGACAGGGGACTTTCACTGAAGCTTTCTTT.